This T cell receptor beta chain was sequenced in a study of OX40 agonist ivuxolimab in advanced cancers. In terms of the full investigation: Ivuxolimab, which targeted the costimulatory receptor OX40 (CD134), was an agonistic, fully human IgG2 monoclonal antibody. Intravenous ivuxolimab was administered to patients every 2 weeks at six dose levels: 0.01, 0.1, 0.3, 1.5, 3 and 10 mg/kg. The monotherapy dose-escalation portion (N of about 50 patients) of the phase I ivuxolimab trial is reported in the paper. The dose-escalation cohort was 82.7% male with a mean age of roughly 60 years, ranging from roughly 20 to 80. Partial responses occurred in three dose-escalation patients, of whom one had hepatocellular carcinoma and two had cutaneous melanoma. Patients were allowed to have had prior anti-PD-1, anti-PD-L1 or anti-CTLA-4 therapy, and approximately 40% of the dose-escalation patients had been treated with checkpoint inhibitors. Among the roughly 52 dose-escalation patients, approximately 20 had hepatocellular carcinoma, 15 or so melanoma, 9 renal cell carcinoma and 9 head and neck cancer. Peripheral TCRbeta sequencing was intended to test whether TCR sequence diversity was altered and clonal T-cell expansion was caused by ivuxolimab.

Overall study results and their limits: After ivuxolimab, more expanded clones were found on average in CD8+ T cells than in CD4+ T cells. In partial responders in the 0.1-3.0 mg/kg groups, normalized peripheral clonal expansion was found to be among the lowest, especially among CD8+ T cells. Clonal expansion of both CD4+ and CD8+ blood T cells was observed from baseline to week 6 at doses 0.1 to 3.0 mg/kg. Low levels of normalized T-cell clonal expansion were also seen in some patients who did not respond. Which antigens the clonally expanded peripheral T cells were specific for was not determined.

Looking up the germline V gene yields CDR1 SNHLY and CDR2 FYNNEI. V is clipped by 2 bases and J by 5 bases, and the sequence between their germline boundaries is 23 bases long. The CDR3 covers 18 residues, taking in both the cysteine and the phenylalanine. The sequence is cut down to CDR3 DNA, 54 bases in frame from base 1. Genomic DNA was isolated from the sorted cells so that the TCRbeta CDR3 region could be sequenced. TCRbeta CDR3 regions were sequenced using the immunoSEQ Assay. In its TCRdb copy, this immuneACCESS table keeps in-frame sequences only and misses some clones. Where compared with another copy, unresolved V genes explain less than half of these, and the others have no known cause. The sample includes more than 45,000 clones, with around 85% observed a single time. The top ten hold 1% to 1.3% of the sample. In the case of this clone: Its antigen is still unknown. No much larger clone exists at a distance of one base, and base qualities are not known.

Patients with autoimmune disease history or receiving systemic immunosuppression were excluded from the trial. Peripheral blood for TCR sequencing was collected from all dose cohorts at baseline, on cycle 4 day 1, and on cycle 7 day 1. The samples were drawn from a first-in-human, open-label, multicenter phase I dose-escalation trial of ivuxolimab. The trial enrolled adults with locally advanced or metastatic head and neck squamous cell, hepatocellular, melanoma or renal cell carcinoma. Before TCR sequencing, CD4+ and CD8+ T cells were separately sorted from peripheral blood. Recombination linked TRBV2 to TRBJ2-3; tentative D gene TRBD2, with 5 bases matching. The sequencing used CD4+ or CD8+ T cells sorted from blood, collected in a trial of the OX40 agonist ivuxolimab. The TCR was taken from an adult with an advanced solid tumor such as melanoma, head and neck, liver or kidney cancer. This receptor carries the CDR3 CASSERLASYKGKDTQYF. The DNA reads as follows: TGTGCCAGCAGTGAAAGGTTAGCTAGCTACAAAGGGAAAGATACGCAGTATTTT.